This T cell receptor beta chain is drawn from a study of T cell changes during pregnancy in multiple sclerosis. TCRdb's copy holds only in-frame clones and misses some; the assay was immunoSEQ multiplex PCR. The sample consists of just over 35,000 clones, about 92% of them appearing once. V was pared by 0 bases and J by 5 bases, with 7 bases between. Germline CDR1 SGHTA, CDR2 FQGTGA. The CDR3 loop spans 13 amino acids. Sequences were derived from CD4+ T cells from peripheral blood mononuclear cells, sampled in the first trimester of pregnancy. This clonotype originated in a female donor with multiple sclerosis, enrolled in a pregnancy study. V gene TRBV7-3 combines with J gene TRBJ1-2; tentatively, D is TRBD1 (5 bases). The CDR3 here is CASSLTGGYGYTF. CDR3 coding DNA: TGTGCCAGCAGCTTAACGGGGGGGTATGGCTACACCTTC.